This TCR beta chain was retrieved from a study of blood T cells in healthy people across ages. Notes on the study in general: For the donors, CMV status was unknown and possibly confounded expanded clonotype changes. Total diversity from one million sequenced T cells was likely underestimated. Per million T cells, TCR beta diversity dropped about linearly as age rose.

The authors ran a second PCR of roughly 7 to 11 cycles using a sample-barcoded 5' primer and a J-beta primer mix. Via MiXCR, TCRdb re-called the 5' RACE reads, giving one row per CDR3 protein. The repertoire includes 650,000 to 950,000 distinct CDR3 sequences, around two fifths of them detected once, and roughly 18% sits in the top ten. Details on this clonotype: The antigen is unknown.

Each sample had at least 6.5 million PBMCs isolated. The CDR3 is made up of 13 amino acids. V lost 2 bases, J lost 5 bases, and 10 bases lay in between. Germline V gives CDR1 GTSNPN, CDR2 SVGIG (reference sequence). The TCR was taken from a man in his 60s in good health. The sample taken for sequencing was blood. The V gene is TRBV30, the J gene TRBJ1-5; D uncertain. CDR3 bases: TGTGCCTGGAGTAGGAGTAGAGATCAGCCCCAGCATTTT. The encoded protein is CAWSRSRDQPQHF.